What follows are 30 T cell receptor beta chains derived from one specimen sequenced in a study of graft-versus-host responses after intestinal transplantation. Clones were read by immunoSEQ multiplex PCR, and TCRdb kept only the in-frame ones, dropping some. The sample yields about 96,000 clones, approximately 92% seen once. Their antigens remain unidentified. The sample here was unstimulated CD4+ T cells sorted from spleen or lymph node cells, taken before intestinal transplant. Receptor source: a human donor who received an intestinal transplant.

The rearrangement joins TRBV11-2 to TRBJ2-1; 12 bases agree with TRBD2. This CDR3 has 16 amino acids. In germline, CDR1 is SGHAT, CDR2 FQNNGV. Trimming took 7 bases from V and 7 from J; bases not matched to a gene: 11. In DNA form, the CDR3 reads TGTGCCAGCACCTCCCGACTAGCGGGAGTATTTAATGAGCAGTTCTTC. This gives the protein CASTSRLAGVFNEQFF.

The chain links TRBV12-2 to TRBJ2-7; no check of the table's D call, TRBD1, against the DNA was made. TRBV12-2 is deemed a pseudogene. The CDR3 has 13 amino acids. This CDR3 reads CASRLTGVYEQYF. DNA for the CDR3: TGTGCAAGTCGCTTAACAGGGGTGTACGAGCAGTACTTC.

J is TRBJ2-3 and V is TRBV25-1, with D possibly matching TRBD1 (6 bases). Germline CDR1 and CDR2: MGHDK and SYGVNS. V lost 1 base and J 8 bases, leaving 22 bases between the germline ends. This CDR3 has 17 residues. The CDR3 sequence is CASSELRAGDWDGTQYF. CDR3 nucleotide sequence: TGTGCCAGCAGTGAATTGAGGGCAGGGGATTGGGACGGTACGCAGTATTTT. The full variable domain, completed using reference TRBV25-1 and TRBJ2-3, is EADIYQTPRYLVIGTGKKITLECSQTMGHDKMYWYQQDPGMELHLIHYSYGVNSTEKGDLSSESTVSRIRTEHFPLTLESARPSHTSQYLCASSELRAGDWDGTQYFGPGTRLTVL.

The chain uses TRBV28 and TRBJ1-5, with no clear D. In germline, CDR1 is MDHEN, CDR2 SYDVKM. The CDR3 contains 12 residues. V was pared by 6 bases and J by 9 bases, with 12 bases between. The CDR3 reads CASSDRVRPQHF. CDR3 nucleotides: TGTGCCAGCAGCGACCGGGTACGGCCCCAGCATTTT.

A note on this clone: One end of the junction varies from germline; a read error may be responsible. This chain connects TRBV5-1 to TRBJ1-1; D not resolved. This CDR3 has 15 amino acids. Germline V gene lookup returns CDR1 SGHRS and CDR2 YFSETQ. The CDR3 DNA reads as TGCGCCAGCAGCTTGGGTCCGACTTTGAACACTGAAGCTTCCTTT. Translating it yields CASSLGPTLNTEASF.

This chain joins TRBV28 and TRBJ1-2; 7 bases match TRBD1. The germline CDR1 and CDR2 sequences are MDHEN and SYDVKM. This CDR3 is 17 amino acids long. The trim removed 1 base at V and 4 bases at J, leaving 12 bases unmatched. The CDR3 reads CASSLSGAQGDSYGYTF. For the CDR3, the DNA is TGTGCCAGCAGTTTATCAGGGGCCCAGGGGGACAGCTATGGCTACACCTTC.

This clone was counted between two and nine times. CDR3 DNA sequence: TGTGCCAGCAGGGGGAATCACACCATATATTTT. Protein product: CASRGNHTIYF. The rearrangement uses TRBV6-1 and TRBJ1-3, with D uncertain. CDR3 size: 11 residues. V was shortened by 6 bases and J by 8 bases, with 8 bases between the two germline ends. Per germline, CDR1 MNHNS and CDR2 SASEGT.

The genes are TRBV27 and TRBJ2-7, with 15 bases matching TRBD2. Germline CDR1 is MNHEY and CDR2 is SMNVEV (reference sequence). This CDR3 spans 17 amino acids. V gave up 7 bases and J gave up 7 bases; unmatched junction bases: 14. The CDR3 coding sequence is TGTGCCAGCACTAGGACAGCGGGACTAGCGGGAGGACGGGAGCAGTACTTC. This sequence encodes CASTRTAGLAGGREQYF.

The CDR3 loop is CASSLVRTYGYTF. CDR3 DNA: TGTGCCAGCAGTTTAGTCCGGACCTATGGCTACACCTTC. V gene TRBV28 combines with J gene TRBJ1-2, with no clear D. The V end lost 2 bases, the J end lost 4 bases, and 8 bases lay between the germline ends. The CDR3 loop spans 13 amino acids. Germline CDR1 reads MDHEN; CDR2 reads SYDVKM.

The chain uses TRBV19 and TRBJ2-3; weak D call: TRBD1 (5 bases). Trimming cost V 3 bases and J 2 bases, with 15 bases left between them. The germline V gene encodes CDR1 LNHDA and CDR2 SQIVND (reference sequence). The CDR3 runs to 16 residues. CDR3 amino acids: CASSMSGAALTDTQYF. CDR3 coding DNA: TGTGCCAGTAGTATGAGTGGGGCGGCCCTCACAGATACGCAGTATTTT.

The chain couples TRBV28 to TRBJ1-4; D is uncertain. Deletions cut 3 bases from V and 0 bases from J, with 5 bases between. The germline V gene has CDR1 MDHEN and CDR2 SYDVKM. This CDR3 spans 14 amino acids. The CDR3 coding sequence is TGTGCCAGCAGTTTCTCAGCAACTAATGAAAAACTGTTTTTT. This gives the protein CASSFSATNEKLFF. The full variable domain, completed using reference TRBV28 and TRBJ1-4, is DVKVTQSSRYLVKRTGEKVFLECVQDMDHENMFWYRQDPGLGLRLIYFSYDVKMKEKGDIPEGYSVSREKKERFSLILESASTNQTSMYLCASSFSATNEKLFFGSGTQLSVL.

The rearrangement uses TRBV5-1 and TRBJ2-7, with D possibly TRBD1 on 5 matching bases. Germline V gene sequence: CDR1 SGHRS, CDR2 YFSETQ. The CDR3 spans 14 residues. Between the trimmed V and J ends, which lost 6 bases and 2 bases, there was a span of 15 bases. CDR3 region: CASKAGLLTYEQYF. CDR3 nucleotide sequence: TGCGCCAGCAAGGCAGGGCTCCTCACCTACGAGCAGTACTTC.

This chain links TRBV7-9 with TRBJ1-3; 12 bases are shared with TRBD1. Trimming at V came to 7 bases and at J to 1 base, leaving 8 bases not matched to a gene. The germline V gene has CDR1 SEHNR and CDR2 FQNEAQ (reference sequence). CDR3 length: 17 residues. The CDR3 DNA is TGTGCCAGCACCTATGGGGGACAGGGGGCTTCTGGAAACACCATATATTTT. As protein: CASTYGGQGASGNTIYF.

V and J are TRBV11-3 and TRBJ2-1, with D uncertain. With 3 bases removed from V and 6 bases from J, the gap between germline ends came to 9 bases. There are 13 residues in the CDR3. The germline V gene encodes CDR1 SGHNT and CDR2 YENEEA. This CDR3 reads CASSFGPTNEQFF. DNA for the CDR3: TGTGCCAGCAGCTTTGGCCCAACCAATGAGCAGTTCTTC.

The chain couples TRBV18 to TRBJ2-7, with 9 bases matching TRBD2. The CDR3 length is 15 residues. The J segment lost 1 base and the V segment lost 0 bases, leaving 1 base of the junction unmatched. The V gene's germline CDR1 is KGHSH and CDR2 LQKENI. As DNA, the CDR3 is TGTGCCAGCTCACCACCGGCGGGAGGGTCCTACGAGCAGTACTTC. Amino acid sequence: CASSPPAGGSYEQYF.

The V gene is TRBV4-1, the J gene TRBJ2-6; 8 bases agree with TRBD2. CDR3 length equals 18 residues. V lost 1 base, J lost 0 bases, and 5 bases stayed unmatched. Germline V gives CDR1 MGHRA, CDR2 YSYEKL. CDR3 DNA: TGCGCCAGCAGCCAAGGTCCCAGCGGGAGCTCTGGGGCCAACGTCCTGACTTTC. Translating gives CASSQGPSGSSGANVLTF.

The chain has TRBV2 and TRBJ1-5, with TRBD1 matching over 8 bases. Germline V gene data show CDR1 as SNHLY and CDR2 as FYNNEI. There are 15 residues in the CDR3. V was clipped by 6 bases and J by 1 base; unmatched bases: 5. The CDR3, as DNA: TGTGCCAGCAGCCAAACAGGGGGAAGCAATCAGCCCCAGCATTTT. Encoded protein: CASSQTGGSNQPQHF.

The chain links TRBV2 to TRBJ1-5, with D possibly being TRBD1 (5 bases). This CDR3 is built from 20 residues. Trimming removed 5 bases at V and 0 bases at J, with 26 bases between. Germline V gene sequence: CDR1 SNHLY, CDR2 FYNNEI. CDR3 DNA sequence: TGTGCCAGCAGTACCACTGACTATCGGACACAGCCCTATAGCAATCAGCCCCAGCATTTT. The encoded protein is CASSTTDYRTQPYSNQPQHF.

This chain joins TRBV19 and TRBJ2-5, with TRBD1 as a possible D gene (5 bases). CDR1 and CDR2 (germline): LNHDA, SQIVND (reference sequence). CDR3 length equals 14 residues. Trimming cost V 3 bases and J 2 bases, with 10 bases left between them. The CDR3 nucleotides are TGTGCCAGTAGTATTCCCCACAGGCAAGAGACCCAGTACTTC. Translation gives CASSIPHRQETQYF.

DNA for the CDR3: TGTGCCAGCAGTCTACGATCCTCCTACGAGCAGTACTTC. Translation: CASSLRSSYEQYF. The chain carries TRBV6-5 and TRBJ2-7, with D unresolved. The CDR3 loop spans 13 amino acids. Trimming took 5 bases from V and 0 from J, leaving 8 bases between them. Germline CDR1 reads MNHEY; CDR2 reads SVGAGI.

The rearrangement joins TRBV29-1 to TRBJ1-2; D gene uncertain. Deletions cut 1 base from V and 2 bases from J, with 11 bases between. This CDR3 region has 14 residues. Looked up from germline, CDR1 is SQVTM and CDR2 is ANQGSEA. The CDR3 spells CSVEVLWENYGYTF. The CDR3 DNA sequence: TGCAGCGTTGAAGTATTGTGGGAGAACTATGGCTACACCTTC.

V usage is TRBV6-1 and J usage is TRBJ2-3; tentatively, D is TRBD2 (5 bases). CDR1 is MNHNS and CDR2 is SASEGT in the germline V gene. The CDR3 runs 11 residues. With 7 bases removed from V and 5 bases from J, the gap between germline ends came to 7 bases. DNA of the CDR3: TGTGCCAGCACCCGGGGAGATACGCAGTATTTT. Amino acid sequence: CASTRGDTQYF.

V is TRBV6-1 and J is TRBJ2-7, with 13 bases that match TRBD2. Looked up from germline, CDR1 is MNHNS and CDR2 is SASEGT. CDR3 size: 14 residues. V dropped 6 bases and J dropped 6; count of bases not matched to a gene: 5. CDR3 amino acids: CASSLRTSGSEQYF. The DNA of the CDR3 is TGTGCCAGCAGCCTAAGGACTAGCGGGAGCGAGCAGTACTTC.

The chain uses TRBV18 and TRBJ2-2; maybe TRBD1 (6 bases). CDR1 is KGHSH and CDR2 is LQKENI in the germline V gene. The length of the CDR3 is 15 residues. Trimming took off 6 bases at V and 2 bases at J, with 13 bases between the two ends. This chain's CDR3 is CASSSQGFNTGELFF. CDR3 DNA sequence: TGTGCCAGCTCTTCCCAGGGGTTCAACACCGGGGAGCTGTTTTTT.

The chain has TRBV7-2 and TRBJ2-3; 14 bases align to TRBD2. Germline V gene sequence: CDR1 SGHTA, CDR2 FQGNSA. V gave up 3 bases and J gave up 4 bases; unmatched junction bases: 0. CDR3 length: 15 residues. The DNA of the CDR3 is TGTGCCAGCAGCTTGGGACTAGCGGGAGCAGATACGCAGTATTTT. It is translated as CASSLGLAGADTQYF.

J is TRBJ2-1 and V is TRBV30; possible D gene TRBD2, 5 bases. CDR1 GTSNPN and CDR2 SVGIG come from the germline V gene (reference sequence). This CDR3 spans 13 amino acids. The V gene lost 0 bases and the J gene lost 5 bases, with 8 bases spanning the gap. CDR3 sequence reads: CAWSVLGNNEQFF. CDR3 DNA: TGTGCCTGGAGTGTACTAGGGAACAATGAGCAGTTCTTC.

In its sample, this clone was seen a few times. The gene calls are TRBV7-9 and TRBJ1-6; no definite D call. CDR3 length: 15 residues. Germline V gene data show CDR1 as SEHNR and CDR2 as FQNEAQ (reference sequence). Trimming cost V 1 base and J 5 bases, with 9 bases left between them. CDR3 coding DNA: TGTGCCAGCAGCTTAGAGGGCAGGAATAATTCACCCCTCCACTTT. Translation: CASSLEGRNNSPLHF. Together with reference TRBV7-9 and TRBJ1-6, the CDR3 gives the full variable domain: DTGVSQNPRHKITKRGQNVTFRCDPISEHNRLYWYRQTLGQGPEFLTYFQNEAQLEKSRLLSDRFSAERPKGSFSTLEIQRTEQGDSAMYLCASSLEGRNNSPLHFGNGTRLTVT.

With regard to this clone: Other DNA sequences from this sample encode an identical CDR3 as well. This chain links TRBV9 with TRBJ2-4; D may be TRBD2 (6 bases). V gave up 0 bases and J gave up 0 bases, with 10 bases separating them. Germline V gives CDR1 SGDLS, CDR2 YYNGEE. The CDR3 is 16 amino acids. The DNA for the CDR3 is TGTGCCAGCAGCGTAGGGGGAGCGGGAGCCAAAAACATTCAGTACTTC. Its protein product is CASSVGGAGAKNIQYF. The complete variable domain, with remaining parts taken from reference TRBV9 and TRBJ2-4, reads DSGVTQTPKHLITATGQRVTLRCSPRSGDLSVYWYQQSLDQGLQFLIQYYNGEERAKGNILERFSAQQFPDLHSELNLSSLELGDSALYFCASSVGGAGAKNIQYFGAGTRLSVL.

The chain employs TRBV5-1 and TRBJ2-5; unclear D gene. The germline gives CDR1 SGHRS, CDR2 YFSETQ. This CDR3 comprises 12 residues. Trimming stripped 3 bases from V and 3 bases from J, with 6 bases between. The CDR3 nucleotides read TGCGCCAGCAGCTCGAGCAAAGAGACCCAGTACTTC. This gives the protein CASSSSKETQYF.

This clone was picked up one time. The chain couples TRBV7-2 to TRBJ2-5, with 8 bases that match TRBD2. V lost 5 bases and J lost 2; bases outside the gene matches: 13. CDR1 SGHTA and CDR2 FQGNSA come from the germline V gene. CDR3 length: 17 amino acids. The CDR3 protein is CASSLPLLAGTQETQYF. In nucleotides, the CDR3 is TGTGCCAGCAGCCTACCCCTCTTAGCGGGGACACAAGAGACCCAGTACTTC.